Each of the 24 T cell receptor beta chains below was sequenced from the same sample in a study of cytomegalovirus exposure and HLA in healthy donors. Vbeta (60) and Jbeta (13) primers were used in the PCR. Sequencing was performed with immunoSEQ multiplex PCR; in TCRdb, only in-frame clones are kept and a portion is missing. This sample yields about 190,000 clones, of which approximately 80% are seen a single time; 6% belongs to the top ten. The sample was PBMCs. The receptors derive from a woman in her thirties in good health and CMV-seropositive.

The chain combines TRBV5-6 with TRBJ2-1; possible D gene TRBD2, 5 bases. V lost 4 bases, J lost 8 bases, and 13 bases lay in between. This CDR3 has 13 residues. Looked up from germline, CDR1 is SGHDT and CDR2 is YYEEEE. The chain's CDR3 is CASSALGGDEQFF. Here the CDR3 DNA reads TGTGCCAGCAGCGCACTAGGAGGTGATGAGCAGTTCTTC.

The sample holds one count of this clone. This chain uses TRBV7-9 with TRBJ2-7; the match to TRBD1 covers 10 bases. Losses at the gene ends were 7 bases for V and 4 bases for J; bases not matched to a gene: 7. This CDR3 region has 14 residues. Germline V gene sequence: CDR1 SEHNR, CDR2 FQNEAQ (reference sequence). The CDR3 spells CASTLTGGSYEQYF. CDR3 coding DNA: TGTGCCAGCACTCTGACAGGGGGCTCGTACGAGCAGTACTTC.

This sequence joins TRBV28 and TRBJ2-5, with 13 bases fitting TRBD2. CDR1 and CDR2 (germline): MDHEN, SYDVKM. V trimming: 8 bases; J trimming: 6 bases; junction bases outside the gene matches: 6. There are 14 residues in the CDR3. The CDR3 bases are TGTGCCAGCCATGGGACTAGCGGGACGCAGACCCAGTACTTC. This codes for CASHGTSGTQTQYF.

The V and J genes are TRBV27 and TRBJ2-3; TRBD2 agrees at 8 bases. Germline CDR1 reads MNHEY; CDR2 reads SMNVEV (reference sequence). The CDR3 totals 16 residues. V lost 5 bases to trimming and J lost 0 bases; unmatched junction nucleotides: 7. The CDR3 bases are TGTGCCAGCAGTAGCTTAGCGGGGACTAGCACAGATACGCAGTATTTT. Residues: CASSSLAGTSTDTQYF.

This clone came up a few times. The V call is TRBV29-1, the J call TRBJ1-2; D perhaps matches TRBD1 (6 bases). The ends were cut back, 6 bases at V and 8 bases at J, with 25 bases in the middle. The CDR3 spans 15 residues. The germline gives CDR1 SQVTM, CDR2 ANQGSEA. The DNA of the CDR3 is TGCAGCGTCGAAAAACTGACAGGCCGAAAGGAAGGCTACACCTTC. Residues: CSVEKLTGRKEGYTF.

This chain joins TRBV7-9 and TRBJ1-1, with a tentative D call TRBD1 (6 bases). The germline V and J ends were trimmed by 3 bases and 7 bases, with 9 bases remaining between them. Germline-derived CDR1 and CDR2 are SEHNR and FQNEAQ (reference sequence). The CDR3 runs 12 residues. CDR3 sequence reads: CASSFLDSEAFF. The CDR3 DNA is TGTGCCAGCAGCTTCCTGGACAGTGAAGCTTTCTTT.

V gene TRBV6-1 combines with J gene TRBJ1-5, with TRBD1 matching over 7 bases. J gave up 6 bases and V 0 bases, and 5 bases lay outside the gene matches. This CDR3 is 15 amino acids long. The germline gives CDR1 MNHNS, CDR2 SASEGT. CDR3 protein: CASSEAGGEAQPQHF. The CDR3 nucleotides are TGTGCCAGCAGTGAAGCAGGGGGCGAGGCTCAGCCCCAGCATTTT.

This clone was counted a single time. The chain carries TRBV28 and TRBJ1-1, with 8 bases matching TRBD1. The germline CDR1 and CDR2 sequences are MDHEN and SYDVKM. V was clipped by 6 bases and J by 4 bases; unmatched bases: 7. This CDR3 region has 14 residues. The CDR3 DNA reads TGTGCCAGCAGACCTACAGGGGGAGGCACTGAAGCTTTCTTT. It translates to CASRPTGGGTEAFF.

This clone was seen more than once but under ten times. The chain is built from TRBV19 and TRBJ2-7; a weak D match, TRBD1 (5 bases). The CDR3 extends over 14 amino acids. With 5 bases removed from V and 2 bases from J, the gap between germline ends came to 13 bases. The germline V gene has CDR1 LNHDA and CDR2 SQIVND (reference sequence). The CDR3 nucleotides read TGTGCCAGTAGTCCAGACCAGGGCCCCTACGAGCAGTACTTC. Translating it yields CASSPDQGPYEQYF.

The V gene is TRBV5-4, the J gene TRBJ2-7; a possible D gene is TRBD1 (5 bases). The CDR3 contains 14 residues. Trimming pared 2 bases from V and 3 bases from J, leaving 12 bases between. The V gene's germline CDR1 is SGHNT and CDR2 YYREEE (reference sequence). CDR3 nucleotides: TGTGCCAGCAGCTTAGGACGGACATACTACGAGCAGTACTTC. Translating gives CASSLGRTYYEQYF.

The CDR3: CASSLVSQGAEGYTF. For the CDR3, the DNA is TGCGCCAGCAGCTTGGTCAGCCAGGGGGCCGAGGGCTACACCTTC. The V gene is TRBV5-1, the J gene TRBJ1-2; the match to TRBD1 covers 8 bases. Germline V CDR1 and CDR2: SGHRS, YFSETQ. This CDR3 contains 15 residues. Trimming at V came to 0 bases and at J to 8 bases, leaving 9 bases not matched to a gene.

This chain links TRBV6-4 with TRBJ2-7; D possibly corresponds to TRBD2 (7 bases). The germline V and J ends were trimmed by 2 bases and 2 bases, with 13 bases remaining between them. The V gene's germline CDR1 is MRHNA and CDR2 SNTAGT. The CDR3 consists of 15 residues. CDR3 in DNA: TGTGCCAGCAGTGACAAGGGGGGGCCAGCCTACGAGCAGTACTTC. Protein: CASSDKGGPAYEQYF.

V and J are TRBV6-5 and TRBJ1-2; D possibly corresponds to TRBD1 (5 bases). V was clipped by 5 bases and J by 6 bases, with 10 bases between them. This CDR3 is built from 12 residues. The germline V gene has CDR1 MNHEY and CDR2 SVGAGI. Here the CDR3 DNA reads TGTGCCAGCAGTCGAACAGGAGATGGCTACACCTTC. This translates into CASSRTGDGYTF.

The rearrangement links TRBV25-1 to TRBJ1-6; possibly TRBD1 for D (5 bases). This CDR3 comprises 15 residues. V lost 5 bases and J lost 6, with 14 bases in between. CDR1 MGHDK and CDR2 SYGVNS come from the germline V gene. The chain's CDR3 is CASSTSGGANSPLHF. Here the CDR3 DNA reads TGTGCCAGCAGTACCTCTGGCGGGGCTAATTCACCCCTCCACTTT.

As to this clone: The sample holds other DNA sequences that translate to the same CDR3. The CDR3 DNA reads TGTGCCAGCAGCTTGCTCGGGTGGGAGGAGAACTATGGCTACACCTTC. It specifies CASSLLGWEENYGYTF. This chain links TRBV5-4 with TRBJ1-2, with no clear D. From germline, CDR1 is SGHNT and CDR2 YYREEE (reference sequence). This CDR3 has 16 residues. Deletions cut 1 base from V and 2 bases from J, with 15 bases between.

CDR3 sequence reads: CASSVSLYDYEQYF. The CDR3 DNA is TGTGCCAGCAGTGTGTCCCTCTACGATTACGAGCAGTACTTC. J is TRBJ2-7 and V is TRBV6-4, with D unclear. The CDR3 is 14 amino acids. V lost 4 bases and J 4 bases, leaving 14 bases between the germline ends. Germline CDR1 MRHNA, CDR2 SNTAGT.

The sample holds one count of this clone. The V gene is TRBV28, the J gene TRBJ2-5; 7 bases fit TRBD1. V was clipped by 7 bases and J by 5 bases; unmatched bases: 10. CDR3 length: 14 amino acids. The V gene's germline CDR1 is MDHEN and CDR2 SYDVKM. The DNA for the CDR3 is TGTGCCAGCAATACCAGGGGGTCGTGGGAGACCCAGTACTTC. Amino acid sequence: CASNTRGSWETQYF.

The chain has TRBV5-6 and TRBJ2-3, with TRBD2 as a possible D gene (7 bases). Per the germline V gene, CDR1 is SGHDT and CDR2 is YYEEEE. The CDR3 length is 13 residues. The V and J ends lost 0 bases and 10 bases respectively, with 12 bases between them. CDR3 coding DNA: TGTGCCAGCAGCTTGGTGGCGGGGGCGTCGCAGTATTTT. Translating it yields CASSLVAGASQYF.

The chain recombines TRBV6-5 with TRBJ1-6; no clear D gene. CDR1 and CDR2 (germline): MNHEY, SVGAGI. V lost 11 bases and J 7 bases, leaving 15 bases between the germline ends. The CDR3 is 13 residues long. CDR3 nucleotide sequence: TGTGCCGCAAGGGAAGGAGGGAATTCACCCCTCCACTTT. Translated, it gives CAAREGGNSPLHF.

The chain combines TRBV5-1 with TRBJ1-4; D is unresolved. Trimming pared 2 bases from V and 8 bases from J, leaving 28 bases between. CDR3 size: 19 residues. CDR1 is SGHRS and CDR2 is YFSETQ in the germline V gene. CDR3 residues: CASSFKLTGGAGEEEKLFF. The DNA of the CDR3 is TGCGCCAGCAGCTTCAAGTTAACCGGAGGAGCGGGTGAGGAGGAAAAACTGTTTTTT.

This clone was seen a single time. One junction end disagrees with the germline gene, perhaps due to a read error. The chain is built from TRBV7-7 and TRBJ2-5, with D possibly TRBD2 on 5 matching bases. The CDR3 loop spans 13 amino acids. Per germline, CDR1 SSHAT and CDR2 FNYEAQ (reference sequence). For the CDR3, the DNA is TGTGCTAGCAGCTTATTGGGGAGAGAGACCCAGTACTTC. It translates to CASSLLGRETQYF.

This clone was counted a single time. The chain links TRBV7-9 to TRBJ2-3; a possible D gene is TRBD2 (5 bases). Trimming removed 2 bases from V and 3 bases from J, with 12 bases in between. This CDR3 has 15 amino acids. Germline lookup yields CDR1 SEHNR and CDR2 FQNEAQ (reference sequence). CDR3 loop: CASSLLGGSTDTQYF. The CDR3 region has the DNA TGTGCCAGCAGCTTACTTGGAGGATCAACAGATACGCAGTATTTT.

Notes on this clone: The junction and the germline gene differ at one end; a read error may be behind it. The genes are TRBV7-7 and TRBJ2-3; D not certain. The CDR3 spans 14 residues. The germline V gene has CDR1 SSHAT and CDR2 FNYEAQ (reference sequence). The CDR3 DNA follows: TGTGCTAGCAGCTTAGGGCGGAACACAGATACGCAGTATTTT. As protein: CASSLGRNTDTQYF.

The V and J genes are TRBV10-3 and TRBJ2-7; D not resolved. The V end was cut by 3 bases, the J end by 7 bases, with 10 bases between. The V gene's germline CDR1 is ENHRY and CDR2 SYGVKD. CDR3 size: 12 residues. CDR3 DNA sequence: TGTGCCATCAGTGACTCACACGGGGAGCAGTACTTC. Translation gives CAISDSHGEQYF.